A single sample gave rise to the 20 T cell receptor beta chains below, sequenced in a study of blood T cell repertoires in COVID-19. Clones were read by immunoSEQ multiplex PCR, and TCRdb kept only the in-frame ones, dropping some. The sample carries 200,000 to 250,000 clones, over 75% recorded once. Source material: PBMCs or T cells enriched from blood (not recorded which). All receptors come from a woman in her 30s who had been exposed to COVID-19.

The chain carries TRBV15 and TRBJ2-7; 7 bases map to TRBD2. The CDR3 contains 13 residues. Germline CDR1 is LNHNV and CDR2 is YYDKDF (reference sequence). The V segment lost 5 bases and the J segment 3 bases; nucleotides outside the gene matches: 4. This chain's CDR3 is CATSRGGLYEQYF. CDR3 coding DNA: TGTGCCACCAGCCGCGGGGGTCTCTACGAGCAGTACTTC. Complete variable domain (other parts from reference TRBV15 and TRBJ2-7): DAMVIQNPRYQVTQFGKPVTLSCSQTLNHNVMYWYQQKSSQAPKLLFHYYDKDFNNEADTPDNFQSRRPNTSFCFLDIRSPGLGDTAMYLCATSRGGLYEQYFGPGTRLTVT.

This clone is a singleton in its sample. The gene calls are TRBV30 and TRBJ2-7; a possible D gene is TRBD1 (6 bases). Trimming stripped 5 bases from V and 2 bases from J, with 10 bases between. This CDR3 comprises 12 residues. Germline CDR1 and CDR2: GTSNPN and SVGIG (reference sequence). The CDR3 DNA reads TGTGCCTGGTTCAAGGGGGCCTACGAGCAGTACTTC. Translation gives CAWFKGAYEQYF. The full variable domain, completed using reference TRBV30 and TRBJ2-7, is SQTIHQWPATLVQPVGSPLSLECTVEGTSNPNLYWYRQAAGRGLQLLFYSVGIGQISSEVPQNLSASRPQDRQFILSSKKLLLSDSGFYLCAWFKGAYEQYFGPGTRLTVT.

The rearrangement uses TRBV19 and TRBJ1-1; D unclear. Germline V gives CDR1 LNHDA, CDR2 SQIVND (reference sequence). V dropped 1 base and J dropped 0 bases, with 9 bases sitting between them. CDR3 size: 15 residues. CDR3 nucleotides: TGTGCCAGTAGTATAGCGGGGAGGCTGAACACTGAAGCTTTCTTT. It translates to CASSIAGRLNTEAFF.

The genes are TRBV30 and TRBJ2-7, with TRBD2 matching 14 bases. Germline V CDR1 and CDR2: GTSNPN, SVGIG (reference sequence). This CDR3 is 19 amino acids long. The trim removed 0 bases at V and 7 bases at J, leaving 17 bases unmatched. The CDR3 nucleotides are TGTGCCTGGAGTGTACGAAGACTAGCGGGAGGGTCGATGGTAGGGGAGCAGTACTTC. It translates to CAWSVRRLAGGSMVGEQYF.

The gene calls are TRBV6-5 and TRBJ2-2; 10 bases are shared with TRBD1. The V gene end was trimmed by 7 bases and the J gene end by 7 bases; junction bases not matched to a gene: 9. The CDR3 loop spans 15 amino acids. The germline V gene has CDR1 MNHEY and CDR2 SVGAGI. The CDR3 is CASTGQGGVVGELFF. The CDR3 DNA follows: TGTGCCAGCACTGGACAGGGGGGTGTAGTCGGGGAGCTGTTTTTT.

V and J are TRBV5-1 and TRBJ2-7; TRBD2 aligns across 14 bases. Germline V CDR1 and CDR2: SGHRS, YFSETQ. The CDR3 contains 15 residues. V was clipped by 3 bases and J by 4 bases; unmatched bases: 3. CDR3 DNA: TGCGCCAGCAGCTCGGGACTAGCGGGAGCTTACGAGCAGTACTTC. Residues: CASSSGLAGAYEQYF.

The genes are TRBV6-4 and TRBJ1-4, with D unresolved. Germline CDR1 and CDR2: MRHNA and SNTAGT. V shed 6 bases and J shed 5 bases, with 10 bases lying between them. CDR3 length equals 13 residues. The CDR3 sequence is CASSREVNEKLFF. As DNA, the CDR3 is TGTGCCAGCAGCCGAGAGGTGAATGAAAAACTGTTTTTT.

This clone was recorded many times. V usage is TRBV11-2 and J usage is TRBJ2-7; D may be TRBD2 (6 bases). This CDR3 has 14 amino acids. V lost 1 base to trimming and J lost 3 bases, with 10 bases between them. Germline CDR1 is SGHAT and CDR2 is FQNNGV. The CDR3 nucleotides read TGTGCCAGCAGCTTAGTGGGGGGAAACTACGAGCAGTACTTC. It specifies CASSLVGGNYEQYF. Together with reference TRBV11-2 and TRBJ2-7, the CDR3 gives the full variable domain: EAGVAQSPRYKIIEKRQSVAFWCNPISGHATLYWYQQILGQGPKLLIQFQNNGVVDDSQLPKDRFSAERLKGVDSTLKIQPAKLEDSAVYLCASSLVGGNYEQYFGPGTRLTVT.

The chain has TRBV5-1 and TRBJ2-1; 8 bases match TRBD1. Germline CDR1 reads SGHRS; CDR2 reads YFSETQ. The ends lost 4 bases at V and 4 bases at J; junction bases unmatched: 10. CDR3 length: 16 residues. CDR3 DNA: TGCGCCAGCAGCCCTACCCCGACAGGGGCGTACAATGAGCAGTTCTTC. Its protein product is CASSPTPTGAYNEQFF.

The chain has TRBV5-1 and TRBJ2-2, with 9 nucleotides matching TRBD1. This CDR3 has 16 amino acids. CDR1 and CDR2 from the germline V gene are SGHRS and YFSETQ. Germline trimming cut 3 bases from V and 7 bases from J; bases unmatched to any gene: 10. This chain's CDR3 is CASSSYGQGSGGELFF. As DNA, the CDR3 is TGCGCCAGCAGCTCCTACGGACAGGGGAGCGGCGGGGAGCTGTTTTTT.

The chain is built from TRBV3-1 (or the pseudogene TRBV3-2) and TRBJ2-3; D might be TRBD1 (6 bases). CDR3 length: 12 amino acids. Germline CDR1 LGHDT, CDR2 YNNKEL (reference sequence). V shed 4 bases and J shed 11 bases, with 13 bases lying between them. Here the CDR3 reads CASSLLQGEQYF. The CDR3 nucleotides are TGTGCCAGCAGCCTACTACAGGGTGAGCAGTATTTT.

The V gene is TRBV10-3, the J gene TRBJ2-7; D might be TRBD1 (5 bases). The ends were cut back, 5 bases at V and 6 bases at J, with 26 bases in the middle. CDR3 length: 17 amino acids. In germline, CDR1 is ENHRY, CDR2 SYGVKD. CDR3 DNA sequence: TGTGCCATCAGTTTTTCAGGGCTCGGAGTGGGTAGGAGCGAGCAGTACTTC. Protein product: CAISFSGLGVGRSEQYF.

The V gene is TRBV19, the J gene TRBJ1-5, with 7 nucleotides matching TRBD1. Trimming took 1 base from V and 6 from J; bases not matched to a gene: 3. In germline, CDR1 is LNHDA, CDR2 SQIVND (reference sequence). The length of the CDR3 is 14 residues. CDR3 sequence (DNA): TGTGCCAGTAGTATAGGACAGGGAGTTCAGCCCCAGCATTTT. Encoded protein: CASSIGQGVQPQHF.

As DNA, the CDR3 is TGTGCCAGCAGCCAAGAGCCGGGGAACGGCTACACCTTC. It is translated as CASSQEPGNGYTF. The rearrangement uses TRBV4-2 and TRBJ1-2; no definite D call. Germline V CDR1 and CDR2: LGHNA, YNFKEQ. The CDR3 length is 13 residues. V was trimmed by 0 bases and J by 8 bases, leaving 10 bases between them.

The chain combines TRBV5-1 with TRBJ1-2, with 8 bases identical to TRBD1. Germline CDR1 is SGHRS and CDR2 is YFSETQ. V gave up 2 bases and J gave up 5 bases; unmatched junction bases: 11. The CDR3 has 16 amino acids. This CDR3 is CASSFTGTGSSYGYTF. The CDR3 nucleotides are TGCGCCAGCAGCTTCACCGGGACAGGATCGTCGTATGGCTACACCTTC.

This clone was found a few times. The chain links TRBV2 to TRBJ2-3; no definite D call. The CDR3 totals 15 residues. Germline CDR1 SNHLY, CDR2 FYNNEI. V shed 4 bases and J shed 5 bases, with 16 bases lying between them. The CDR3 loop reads CASSVGEAPRDTQYF. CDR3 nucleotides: TGTGCCAGCAGTGTAGGAGAGGCCCCGAGAGATACGCAGTATTTT.

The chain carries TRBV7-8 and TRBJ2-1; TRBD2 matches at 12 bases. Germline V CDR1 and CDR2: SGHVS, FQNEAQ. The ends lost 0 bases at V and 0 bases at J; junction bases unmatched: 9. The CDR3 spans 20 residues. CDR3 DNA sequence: TGTGCCAGCAGCTTAGCTTGGCGGCTAGCGGGAGGGAGCTCCTACAATGAGCAGTTCTTC. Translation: CASSLAWRLAGGSSYNEQFF.

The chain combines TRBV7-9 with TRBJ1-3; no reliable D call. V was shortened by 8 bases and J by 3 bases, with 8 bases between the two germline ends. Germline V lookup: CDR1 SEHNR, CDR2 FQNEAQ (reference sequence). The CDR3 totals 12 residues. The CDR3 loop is CASVGDGNTIYF. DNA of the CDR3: TGTGCCAGCGTCGGAGATGGAAACACCATATATTTT.

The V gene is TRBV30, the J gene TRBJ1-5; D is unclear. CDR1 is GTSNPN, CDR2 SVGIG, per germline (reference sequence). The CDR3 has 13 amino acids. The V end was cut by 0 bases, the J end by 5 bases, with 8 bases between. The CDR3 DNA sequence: TGTGCCTGGAGTGTCGCCCAGGATCAGCCCCAGCATTTT. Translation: CAWSVAQDQPQHF.

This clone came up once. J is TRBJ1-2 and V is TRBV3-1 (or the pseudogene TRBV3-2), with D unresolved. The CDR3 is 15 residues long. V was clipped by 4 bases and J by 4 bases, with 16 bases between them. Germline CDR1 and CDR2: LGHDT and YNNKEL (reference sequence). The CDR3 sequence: CASSLSGEVSYGYTF. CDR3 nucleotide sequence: TGTGCCAGCAGCCTTAGCGGGGAAGTTTCCTATGGCTACACCTTC.